The text below deals with one TCR beta chain. Antigen unknown. TCRdb reprocessed the reads with MiXCR, giving one entry per CDR3 protein. Counted here are about 160,000 distinct CDR3 sequences, over 15% occurring once; the ten biggest clones make up under 20%. This sample stems from a study of T cell repertoires in cytomegalovirus infection. In the study overall: It was the public TCR beta signatures that indicated both CMV infection and matching HLA type.

The germline V gene encodes CDR1 SEHNR and CDR2 FQNEAQ (reference sequence). The CDR3 loop spans 14 amino acids. Trimming removed 6 bases from V and 4 bases from J; junction bases left unmatched: 6. The study's findings and limits: HLA-C-restricted CMV clonotypes gave the most frequent clonotype in two of eight donors. Summed public TCR beta family frequency identified CMV carriers bearing the relevant HLA.

The chain employs TRBV7-9 and TRBJ1-2; TRBD1 aligns across 9 bases. The receptor's source is a human donor in good health (CMV status not recorded). Some clones in this sample may be carry-over from other donors' samples. The source material was CD8+ T cells from PBMCs. CDR3 protein: CASSLGQGIYGYTF. DNA of the CDR3: TGTGCCAGCAGTCTGGGACAGGGAATCTATGGCTACACCTTC. The entire variable domain, with the rest obtained from reference TRBV7-9 and TRBJ1-2, is as follows: DTGVSQNPRHKITKRGQNVTFRCDPISEHNRLYWYRQTLGQGPEFLTYFQNEAQLEKSRLLSDRFSAERPKGSFSTLEIQRTEQGDSAMYLCASSLGQGIYGYTFGSGTRLTVV.